Listed below are T cell receptor beta chains from one sample, sequenced in a study of technical replicates of blood from a handful of donors. The table came from immunoSEQ multiplex PCR; TCRdb's copy has only in-frame clones and leaves some out. Of about 98,000 clones in the sample, more than 90% were seen once. The sequenced material came from T cells isolated from PBMCs. These receptors originate from a human donor in good health. The CDR3 runs from the conserved cysteine through the conserved F or W. The D gene is left open where the match is weak. A row's size may be missing; if present it is once, few, many or a size class.

j_call v_call clone_size d_call cdr3_aa cdr3_nt
TRBJ1-1 TRBV14 NA NA CASSQGTAFMNTEAFF TGTGCCAGCAGCCAAGGGACAGCCTTTATGAACACTGAAGCTTTCTTT
TRBJ2-7 TRBV29-1 NA TRBD2 CSVVSGRSYEQYF TGCAGCGTTGTGAGCGGGAGATCCTACGAGCAGTACTTC
TRBJ2-7 TRBV4-1 NA NA CASSHETGLRGYEQYF TGCGCCAGCAGCCATGAGACGGGACTTCGGGGGTACGAGCAGTACTTC
TRBJ2-3 TRBV30 NA NA CAWSLTTSLRTDTQYF TGTGCCTGGAGTCTCACTACTAGCTTAAGGACAGATACGCAGTATTTT
TRBJ1-1 TRBV4-1 NA NA CASSQAWAGNTEAFF TGCGCCAGCAGCCAAGCGTGGGCGGGGAACACTGAAGCTTTCTTT
TRBJ2-1 TRBV6-5 NA NA CASSYGGATYNEQFF TGTGCCAGCAGTTACGGAGGGGCCACCTACAATGAGCAGTTCTTC
TRBJ1-5 TRBV9 NA NA CASSGEFGQPQHF TGTGCCAGCAGTGGGGAGTTTGGGCAGCCCCAGCATTTT
TRBJ2-1 TRBV6-5 NA NA CASSFASSYNEQFF TGTGCCAGCAGTTTTGCGAGCTCCTACAATGAGCAGTTCTTC
TRBJ1-1 TRBV11-2 NA TRBD1 CASSRTGWSTEAFF TGTGCCAGCAGCCGGACAGGTTGGTCCACTGAAGCTTTCTTT
TRBJ2-7 TRBV29-1 NA TRBD1 CSVEQGVHEQYF TGCAGCGTTGAGCAGGGGGTGCACGAGCAGTACTTC
TRBJ2-5 TRBV7-9 NA NA CASSPNSGETQYF TGTGCCAGCAGCCCGAATTCAGGGGAGACCCAGTACTTC
TRBJ2-1 TRBV28 NA NA CASSLWISESSYNEQFF TGTGCCAGCAGTTTATGGATTAGCGAAAGCTCCTACAATGAGCAGTTCTTC
TRBJ2-7 TRBV5-6 NA TRBD1 CASSYRDSRYEQYF TGTGCCAGCAGCTACCGGGACAGCCGTTACGAGCAGTACTTC
TRBJ2-3 TRBV6-4 NA NA CASSDSSVGTQYF TGTGCCAGCAGTGATTCCTCGGTCGGTACGCAGTATTTT
TRBJ2-2 TRBV2 once TRBD2 CASTGGSGGGYTGELFF TGTGCCAGCACCGGAGGGTCGGGGGGAGGTTACACCGGGGAGCTGTTTTTT
TRBJ2-7 TRBV19 NA TRBD1 CASSLGQGAPYEQYF TGTGCCAGTAGTCTCGGACAGGGGGCACCCTACGAGCAGTACTTC
TRBJ2-2 TRBV5-4 NA TRBD2 CASSLGLAGGTGELFF TGTGCCAGCAGCCTGGGACTAGCGGGAGGCACCGGGGAGCTGTTTTTT
TRBJ2-2 TRBV28 NA TRBD2 CASSELAGVYGTGELFF TGTGCCAGCAGCGAACTAGCGGGAGTTTACGGCACCGGGGAGCTGTTTTTT
TRBJ1-1 TRBV13 few NA CASSYRGEAFF TGTGCCAGCAGCTATCGAGGGGAAGCTTTCTTT
TRBJ2-5 TRBV25-1 NA TRBD1 CASRTGTGETQYF TGTGCCAGCAGAACCGGGACAGGAGAGACCCAGTACTTC
TRBJ2-5 TRBV9 NA TRBD2 CASSGGGYVQETQYF TGTGCCAGCAGCGGGGGGGGATACGTCCAAGAGACCCAGTACTTC
TRBJ2-7 TRBV27 NA NA CASSLDSLREQYF TGTGCCAGCAGTTTGGACAGCTTACGGGAGCAGTACTTC
TRBJ1-5 TRBV19 NA NA CASSIGHEGNQPQHF TGTGCCAGTAGTATAGGGCACGAGGGCAATCAGCCCCAGCATTTT
TRBJ2-7 TRBV11-2 NA NA CASRYSGYEQYF TGTGCCAGCAGATATAGCGGCTACGAGCAGTACTTC
TRBJ2-1 TRBV7-2 once NA CASSFPPGQFF TGTGCCAGCAGCTTCCCTCCCGGGCAGTTCTTC
TRBJ2-6 TRBV15 NA NA CATSRWVEDGGSGANVLTF TGTGCCACCAGCCGATGGGTGGAGGACGGGGGCTCTGGGGCCAACGTCCTGACTTTC
TRBJ1-1 TRBV28 NA NA CASSGNRNTEAFF TGTGCCAGCAGTGGAAACAGGAACACTGAAGCTTTCTTT
TRBJ2-5 TRBV11-2 NA TRBD2 CASSGTIQQETQYF TGTGCCAGCAGCGGGACTATCCAGCAAGAGACCCAGTACTTC
TRBJ1-2 TRBV7-7 NA NA CASSLGHHGYTF TGTGCTAGCAGCTTAGGGCACCATGGCTACACCTTC
TRBJ1-2 TRBV28 NA NA CASSPPTGSGTTF TGTGCCAGCAGTCCACCCACAGGGAGCGGTACGACCTTC
TRBJ2-7 TRBV11-2 NA TRBD1 CASSRRLTGQGPFGQYF TGTGCCAGCAGTCGTAGGCTAACGGGACAGGGCCCTTTCGGGCAGTACTTC
TRBJ1-4 TRBV28 NA TRBD1 CASSLGDRAEKLFF TGTGCCAGCAGTTTAGGTGACAGGGCTGAAAAACTGTTTTTT
TRBJ2-1 TRBV6-4 NA TRBD2 CASSDSAGGPDEQFF TGTGCCAGCAGTGACTCAGCGGGGGGGCCGGATGAGCAGTTCTTC
TRBJ2-1 TRBV7-2 NA NA CASSLPNGNEQFF TGTGCCAGCAGCTTACCTAACGGCAATGAGCAGTTCTTC
TRBJ2-5 TRBV19 once NA CASSTQAGTLETQYF TGTGCCAGTAGTACCCAGGCGGGCACCCTAGAGACCCAGTACTTC
TRBJ1-1 TRBV7-9 NA NA CASSLGLNAAFF TGTGCCAGCAGCTTGGGACTCAACGCAGCTTTCTTT
TRBJ1-5 TRBV7-6 NA NA CASSLLDSNQPQHF TGTGCCAGCAGCTTGTTAGATAGCAATCAGCCCCAGCATTTT
TRBJ1-1 TRBV19 NA TRBD1 CASLRQGAGPTEAFF TGTGCCAGCCTCAGACAGGGGGCGGGTCCCACTGAAGCTTTCTTT
TRBJ2-1 TRBV7-9 NA NA CASSLVTVYNEQFF TGTGCCAGCAGCTTAGTCACGGTCTACAATGAGCAGTTCTTC
TRBJ2-1 TRBV6-5 NA TRBD1 CASSLGTGGNEQFF TGTGCCAGCAGCCTCGGGACAGGGGGCAATGAGCAGTTCTTC
TRBJ2-7 TRBV18 NA TRBD1 CASSQGAVYEQYF TGTGCCAGCTCACAGGGGGCCGTTTACGAGCAGTACTTC
TRBJ1-5 TRBV19 once TRBD1 CASSVTGGPYSNQPQHF TGTGCCAGTAGTGTGACAGGGGGGCCCTATAGCAATCAGCCCCAGCATTTT
TRBJ2-3 TRBV6-5 NA TRBD2 CASRRTSSGTQYF TGTGCCAGCAGGAGGACTAGTAGCGGTACGCAGTATTTT
TRBJ2-1 TRBV7-6 once NA CASSLSAGPLNEQFF TGTGCCAGCAGCTTATCGGCGGGGCCCTTAAATGAGCAGTTCTTC
TRBJ2-1 TRBV6-1 NA TRBD2 CASSERASGRPNEQFF TGTGCCAGCAGTGAACGGGCTAGCGGGAGGCCCAATGAGCAGTTCTTC
TRBJ2-3 TRBV5-1 NA NA CASSSTTGTDTQYF TGCGCCAGCAGCTCAACGACAGGCACAGATACGCAGTATTTT
TRBJ2-7 TRBV19 NA NA CASSISAGDSYEQYF TGTGCCAGTAGTATCTCGGCAGGTGACTCCTACGAGCAGTACTTC
TRBJ2-7 TRBV27 NA TRBD1 CASSLTGGFTYEQYF TGTGCCAGCAGTTTGACAGGGGGCTTTACCTACGAGCAGTACTTC